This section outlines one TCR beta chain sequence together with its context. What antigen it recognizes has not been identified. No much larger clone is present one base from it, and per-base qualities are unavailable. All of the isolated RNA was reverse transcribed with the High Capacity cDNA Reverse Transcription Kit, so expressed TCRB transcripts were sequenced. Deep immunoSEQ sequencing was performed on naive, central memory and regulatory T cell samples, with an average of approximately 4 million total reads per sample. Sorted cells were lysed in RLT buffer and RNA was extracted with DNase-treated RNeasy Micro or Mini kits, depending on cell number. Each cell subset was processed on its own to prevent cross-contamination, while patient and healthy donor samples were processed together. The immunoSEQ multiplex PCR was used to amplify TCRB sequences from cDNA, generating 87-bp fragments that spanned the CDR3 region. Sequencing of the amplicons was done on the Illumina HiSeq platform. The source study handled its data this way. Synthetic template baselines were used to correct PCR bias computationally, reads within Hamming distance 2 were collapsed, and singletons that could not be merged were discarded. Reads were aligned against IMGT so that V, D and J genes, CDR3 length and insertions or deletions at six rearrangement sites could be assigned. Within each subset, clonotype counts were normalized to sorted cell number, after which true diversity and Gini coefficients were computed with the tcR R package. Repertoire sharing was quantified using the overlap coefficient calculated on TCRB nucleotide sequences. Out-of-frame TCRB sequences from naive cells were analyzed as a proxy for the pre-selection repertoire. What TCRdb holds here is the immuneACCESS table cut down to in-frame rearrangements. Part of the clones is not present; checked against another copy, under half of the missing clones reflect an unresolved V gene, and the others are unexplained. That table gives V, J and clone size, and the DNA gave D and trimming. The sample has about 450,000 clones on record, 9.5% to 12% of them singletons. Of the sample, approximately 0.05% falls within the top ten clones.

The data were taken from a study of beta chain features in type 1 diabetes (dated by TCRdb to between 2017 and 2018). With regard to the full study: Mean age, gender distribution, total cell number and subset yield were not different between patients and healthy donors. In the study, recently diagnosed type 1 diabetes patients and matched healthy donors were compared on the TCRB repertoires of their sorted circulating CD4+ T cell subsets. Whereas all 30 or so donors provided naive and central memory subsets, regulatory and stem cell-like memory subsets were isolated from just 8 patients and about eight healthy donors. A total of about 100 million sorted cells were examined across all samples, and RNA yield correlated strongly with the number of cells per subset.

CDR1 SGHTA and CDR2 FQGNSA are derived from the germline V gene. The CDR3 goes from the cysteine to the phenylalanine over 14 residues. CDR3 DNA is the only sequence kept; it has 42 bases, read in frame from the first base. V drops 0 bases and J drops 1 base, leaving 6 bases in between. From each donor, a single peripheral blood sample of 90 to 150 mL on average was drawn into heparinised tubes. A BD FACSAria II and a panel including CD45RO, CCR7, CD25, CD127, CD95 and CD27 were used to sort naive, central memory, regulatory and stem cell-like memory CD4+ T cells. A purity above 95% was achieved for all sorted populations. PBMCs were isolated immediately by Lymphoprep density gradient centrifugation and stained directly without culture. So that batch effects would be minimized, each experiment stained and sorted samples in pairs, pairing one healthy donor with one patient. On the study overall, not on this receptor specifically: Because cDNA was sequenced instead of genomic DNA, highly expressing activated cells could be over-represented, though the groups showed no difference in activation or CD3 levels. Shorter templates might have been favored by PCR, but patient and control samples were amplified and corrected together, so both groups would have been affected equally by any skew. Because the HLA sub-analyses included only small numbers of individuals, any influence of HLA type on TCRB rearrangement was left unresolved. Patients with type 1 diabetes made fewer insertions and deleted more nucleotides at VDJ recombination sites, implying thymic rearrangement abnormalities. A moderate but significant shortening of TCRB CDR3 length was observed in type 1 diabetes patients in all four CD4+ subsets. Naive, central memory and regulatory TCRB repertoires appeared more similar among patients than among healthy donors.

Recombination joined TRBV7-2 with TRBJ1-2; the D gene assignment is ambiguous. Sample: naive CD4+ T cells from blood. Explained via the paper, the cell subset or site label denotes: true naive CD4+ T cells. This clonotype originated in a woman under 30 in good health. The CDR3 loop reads CASSLALGNYGYTF. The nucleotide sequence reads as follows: TGTGCCAGCAGCTTAGCGCTGGGTAACTATGGCTACACCTTC. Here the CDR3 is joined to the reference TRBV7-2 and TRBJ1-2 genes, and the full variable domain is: GAGVSQSPSNKVTEKGKDVELRCDPISGHTALYWYRQSLGQGLEFLIYFQGNSAPDKSGLPSDRFSAERTGGSVSTLTIQRTQQEDSAVYLCASSLALGNYGYTFGSGTRLTVV.